This T cell receptor beta chain was captured in a study of circulating CD8 cells and anti-PD-1 response in melanoma. Study details: About 50% of the 13 melanoma patients received first-line anti-PD-1 therapy. Complete or partial response defined responders; stable or progressive disease, non-responders.

Live CD3+CD8+TCRalphabeta+ cells were sorted into four subsets by PD-1 and/or TIGIT. General study results and limits: DNEG was most diverse; TIGIT repertoires were least diverse.

Each library started from around 15 ng of total RNA using the QIAseq Immune Repertoire TCR panel. TCRdb reprocessed the reads with MiXCR, giving one entry per CDR3 protein. The sample carries approximately 370 distinct CDR3 sequences, 4% to 5.5% recorded once. Relative to its sample, this clonotype is large. The antigen remains undetermined. The sample here was CD8+ T cells from PBMCs, taken at baseline or after one month of anti-PD-1 therapy (not recorded which). The sequence came from a human donor with melanoma.

The chain's CDR3 is CASSPGGHGSYEQYF. The CDR3 DNA follows: TGTGCCAGCAGCCCCGGGGGGCACGGCTCCTACGAGCAGTACTTC. The chain employs TRBV5-6 and TRBJ2-7; D is possibly TRBD2 (7 bases). The CDR3 extends over 15 amino acids. CDR1 is SGHDT and CDR2 is YYEEEE in the germline V gene. V dropped 4 bases and J dropped 0 bases, with 14 bases sitting between them.